Listed below are T cell receptor beta chains from one sample, sequenced in a study of T cells in Graves' hyperthyroidism and ophthalmopathy. TCRdb called the multiplex PCR reads again in MiXCR, with one record for every CDR3 protein. The table lists fewer than 400,000 distinct CDR3 sequences, 11% to 15% of them singletons. The sequenced material came from blood. The receptor set was obtained from a man between 45 and 60 years old with Graves' ophthalmopathy. Both conserved end residues are part of each CDR3. The order of the fields is clone size, D gene, V gene, J gene, CDR3 protein, CDR3 DNA. A D gene is named only where the DNA matches it firmly. For some rows the clone size is stated as once, few or many, or as a class when expanded; others skip it.

NA,TRBD2,TRBV20-1,TRBJ2-3,CSARILAGFTDTQYF,TGCAGTGCTAGAATACTAGCGGGATTCACAGATACGCAGTATTTT
NA,NA,TRBV27,TRBJ1-2,CASSLLGVGPHGYTF,TGTGCCAGCAGCTTACTAGGGGTCGGACCTCATGGCTACACCTTC
many,TRBD1,TRBV12-3/TRBV12-4,TRBJ1-2,CASSFYRGGYTF,TGTGCCAGCAGTTTTTACAGGGGAGGCTACACCTTC
many,NA,TRBV5-1,TRBJ1-1,CASTRDPEDTEAFF,TGCGCCAGTACGCGGGACCCCGAGGACACTGAAGCTTTCTTT
NA,TRBD1,TRBV20-1,TRBJ1-4,CSARVPTGRFGNEKLFF,TGCAGTGCTAGAGTCCCGACAGGGAGGTTTGGTAATGAAAAACTGTTTTTT
few,NA,TRBV6-5,TRBJ1-6,CASSYAGHSPLHF,TGTGCCAGCAGTTACGCCGGGCATTCACCCCTCCACTTT
NA,NA,TRBV19,TRBJ2-1,CASSFTYYEQFF,TGTGCCAGTAGTTTCACCTACTATGAGCAGTTCTTC
many,NA,TRBV7-8,TRBJ2-4,CASSLGRVGLAKNIQYF,TGTGCCAGCAGCTTAGGGCGCGTGGGGCTAGCCAAAAACATTCAGTACTTC
many,TRBD1,TRBV29-1,TRBJ1-1,CSVDYRGAFF,TGCAGCGTGGATTACAGGGGGGCTTTCTTT
NA,TRBD2,TRBV19,TRBJ2-1,CASRDSGRRGEQFF,TGTGCCAGTAGGGATAGCGGGAGGAGAGGTGAGCAGTTCTTC
many,TRBD2,TRBV7-2,TRBJ2-1,CASSLRGGSGREQFF,TGTGCCAGCAGCTTACGAGGGGGTAGCGGGAGGGAGCAGTTCTTC
NA,TRBD2,TRBV10-3,TRBJ2-5,CAISERREGQETQYF,TGTGCCATCAGTGAAAGGCGGGAGGGGCAAGAGACCCAGTACTTC
few,TRBD2,TRBV30,TRBJ2-7,CAWSLAVSSYEQYF,TGTGCCTGGAGTCTAGCGGTTAGCTCCTACGAGCAGTACTTC
few,TRBD2,TRBV29-1,TRBJ2-1,CSVGLAGDSYNEQFF,TGCAGCGTTGGACTAGCGGGAGACTCCTACAATGAGCAGTTCTTC
many,NA,TRBV20-1,TRBJ2-1,CSAGDQSSYNEQFF,TGCAGTGCTGGGGACCAGAGCTCCTACAATGAGCAGTTCTTC
many,TRBD2,TRBV7-8,TRBJ2-7,CASSLVRREGRPEQYF,TGTGCCAGCAGCTTAGTCCGGCGGGAGGGCCGCCCCGAGCAGTACTTC
many,TRBD2,TRBV6-5,TRBJ2-2,CASSYSLMMGRGSTGELFF,TGTGCCAGCAGTTACTCGCTCATGATGGGGCGGGGGAGCACCGGGGAGCTGTTTTTT
NA,NA,TRBV7-8,TRBJ2-6,CASRQQGTGANVLTF,TGTGCCAGCAGGCAACAGGGAACTGGGGCCAACGTCCTGACTTTC
NA,NA,TRBV27,TRBJ1-5,CASSLSRGGEPQHF,TGTGCCAGCAGTTTATCACGGGGGGGAGAGCCCCAGCATTTT
many,TRBD2,TRBV4-2,TRBJ2-1,CASSPGGGEQFF,TGTGCCAGCAGCCCGGGCGGGGGGGAGCAGTTCTTC
many,NA,TRBV20-1,TRBJ2-1,CSANHPGLPGTNEQFF,TGCAGTGCTAACCACCCTGGGCTACCGGGGACCAATGAGCAGTTCTTC
many,NA,TRBV7-6,TRBJ2-7,CASSLAAPPAEQYF,TGTGCCAGCAGCTTAGCAGCGCCCCCGGCCGAGCAGTACTTC
many,TRBD2,TRBV5-1,TRBJ2-1,CASSLAGTSGSFEQFF,TGCGCCAGCAGCTTGGCCGGGACTAGCGGGAGTTTTGAGCAGTTCTTC
NA,TRBD1,TRBV5-1,TRBJ2-2,CASSWDRIVTGELFF,TGCGCCAGCAGCTGGGACAGGATAGTCACCGGGGAGCTGTTTTTT
many,NA,TRBV30,TRBJ1-2,CAWGRAGGDGYTF,TGTGCCTGGGGCCGGGCGGGTGGAGATGGCTACACCTTC
many,NA,TRBV5-1,TRBJ1-1,CASSQNDRAEAFF,TGCGCCAGCAGCCAAAACGACCGGGCTGAAGCTTTCTTT
few,NA,TRBV20-1,TRBJ2-1,CSAKPVGGAIDEQFF,TGCAGTGCTAAGCCGGTGGGGGGGGCGATCGATGAGCAGTTCTTC
NA,TRBD2,TRBV28,TRBJ2-2,CASSAGGRVGELFF,TGTGCCAGCAGCGCGGGGGGGCGCGTCGGGGAGCTGTTTTTT
many,NA,TRBV9,TRBJ1-2,CASSDGNDRYYGYTF,TGTGCCAGCAGCGACGGAAACGACAGATACTATGGCTACACCTTC
NA,NA,TRBV20-1,TRBJ2-7,CSAGGQIAYEQYF,TGCAGTGCTGGAGGACAAATCGCCTACGAGCAGTACTTC
many,NA,TRBV12-3/TRBV12-4,TRBJ2-7,CASSGTSYEQYF,TGTGCCAGCAGTGGGACCTCCTACGAGCAGTACTTC
many,NA,TRBV6-1,TRBJ1-2,CASSEKGGGGYGYTF,TGTGCCAGCAGTGAAAAGGGGGGGGGAGGCTATGGCTACACCTTC
many,NA,TRBV7-2,TRBJ2-7,CASSSTPRVEQYF,TGTGCCAGCAGCTCCACCCCCCGGGTCGAGCAGTACTTC
many,NA,TRBV6-1,TRBJ1-1,CASSETPDTEAFF,TGTGCCAGCAGTGAGACCCCCGACACTGAAGCTTTCTTT
many,NA,TRBV2,TRBJ2-7,CASSEWVISSYEQYF,TGTGCCAGCAGTGAGTGGGTTATTAGCTCCTACGAGCAGTACTTC
few,NA,TRBV5-1,TRBJ2-2,CASSLVLQNTGELFF,TGCGCCAGCAGCTTGGTATTACAGAACACCGGGGAGCTGTTTTTT
many,NA,TRBV6-6,TRBJ2-5,CASSYGGKETQYF,TGTGCCAGCAGTTACGGCGGGAAAGAGACCCAGTACTTC
few,NA,TRBV28,TRBJ2-1,CANSPTQGGTNEQFF,TGTGCCAACAGTCCTACCCAGGGAGGGACAAATGAGCAGTTCTTC
few,NA,TRBV9,TRBJ1-1,CASSVGSGTQYTEAFF,TGTGCCAGCAGCGTAGGTTCGGGGACGCAGTACACTGAAGCTTTCTTT
many,NA,TRBV12-3/TRBV12-4,TRBJ2-3,CASSLANSATDTQYF,TGTGCCAGCAGTTTAGCAAATTCAGCCACAGATACGCAGTATTTT
few,TRBD1,TRBV2,TRBJ2-7,CASRTGVAYEQYF,TGTGCCAGCAGGACAGGGGTCGCCTACGAGCAGTACTTC
NA,TRBD1,TRBV18,TRBJ2-5,CASSPPIGRGHETQYF,TGTGCCAGCTCACCACCAATCGGCAGGGGGCATGAGACCCAGTACTTC
many,TRBD2,TRBV7-8,TRBJ2-1,CASSSGLAGFNEQFF,TGTGCCAGCAGCTCAGGACTAGCCGGCTTCAATGAGCAGTTCTTC
few,NA,TRBV5-1,TRBJ1-4,CASSFGGSSEKLFF,TGCGCCAGCAGCTTTGGGGGTTCCAGTGAAAAACTGTTTTTT
NA,NA,TRBV15,TRBJ2-3,CATSRIVPDTQYF,TGTGCCACCAGCAGAATTGTGCCAGATACGCAGTATTTT
many,TRBD1,TRBV5-1,TRBJ1-1,CASSFRQGVNTEAFF,TGCGCCAGCAGCTTTAGACAGGGGGTGAACACTGAAGCTTTCTTT
few,TRBD1,TRBV29-1,TRBJ1-2,CSVEGTADGYGYTF,TGCAGCGTGGAGGGGACAGCTGACGGCTATGGCTACACCTTC
many,TRBD2,TRBV30,TRBJ2-7,CACQTSGRGYEQYF,TGTGCCTGTCAGACTAGCGGGAGAGGTTACGAGCAGTACTTC
many,TRBD1,TRBV9,TRBJ2-7,CASSAERTGGVDEQYF,TGTGCCAGCAGCGCCGAGAGGACAGGGGGCGTCGACGAGCAGTACTTC
many,TRBD2,TRBV7-9,TRBJ2-7,CASSPSGSSYEQYF,TGTGCCAGCAGTCCTAGCGGGAGTTCCTACGAGCAGTACTTC
few,NA,TRBV3-1,TRBJ2-7,CASSPGGGVEQYF,TGTGCCAGCAGCCCCGGTGGTGGGGTCGAGCAGTACTTC
NA,TRBD2,TRBV5-1,TRBJ2-1,CASSIGTSGNNEQFF,TGCGCCAGCAGCATCGGGACTAGCGGCAACAATGAGCAGTTCTTC
many,NA,TRBV11-2,TRBJ2-7,CASSSDLEQYF,TGTGCCAGCAGCTCCGACCTCGAGCAGTACTTC